This T cell receptor beta chain emerged from a study of blood T cell repertoires in COVID-19. Study details: Italy, Spain and the United States were the sources of the convalescent and acute COVID-19 samples. The analysed material was cDNA or gDNA that came from T cells, B-cell-depleted T cells, or PBMCs.

Per the authors' pipeline: Using reference gene primer amplification, nucleated cell counts were estimated. Profiling relied on immunoSEQ multiplex PCR, and the TCRdb table lists in-frame clones only, not all of them. V and J calls and clone size are those listed in that table; D and trimming were worked out from the DNA. Among 300,000 or so clones listed, roughly 86% were seen once. Germline-derived CDR1 and CDR2 are SNHLY and FYNNEI. Germline trimming cut 3 bases from V and 6 bases from J; bases unmatched to any gene: 10. There are 16 residues in the CDR3. Source material: peripheral blood. This sequence was found in a woman aged 45-65 years with acute or convalescent COVID-19. The chain combines TRBV2 with TRBJ1-4; 7 nucleotides agree with TRBD1. The CDR3 reads CASSDNRGRMDEKLFF. The CDR3 nucleotides read TGTGCCAGCAGTGATAACAGGGGACGAATGGATGAAAAACTGTTTTTT.